The T cell receptor (beta chain) under discussion was sequenced for a study of blood T cell repertoires in COVID-19. With 1 base clipped from V and 6 bases from J, the junction kept 5 bases outside the gene matches. Looked up from germline, CDR1 is LGHDT and CDR2 is YNNKEL (reference sequence). This CDR3 is 15 amino acids long. This table comes from immunoSEQ multiplex PCR, and its TCRdb copy is limited to in-frame clones, with some not included. The repertoire holds about 220,000 clones, with about 88% as singletons. Sequencing input: peripheral blood. The J gene is TRBJ2-3, the V gene TRBV3-1 (or the pseudogene TRBV3-2), with 9 bases matching TRBD1. The receptor's source is a man aged 50-59 years who had recovered from COVID-19. CDR3 sequence: CASSQATGGRDTQYF. CDR3 bases: TGTGCCAGCAGCCAAGCGACAGGGGGGAGGGATACGCAGTATTTT.